Sequencing of this TCR beta chain was carried out in a study of T cell responses to AZD1222 COVID-19 vaccine. Overall study: Second doses that came at about 4 or about 12 weeks were put together.

General observations from the study: Of spike-specific TCRs, nearly half reportedly target regions left unmutated in variants. The donor group comprised mostly white British people and more females; the analysis possibly underestimated clonal diversity. All repertoire sampling was performed exclusively after the peak T cell response.

The repertoire was sequenced with immunoSEQ multiplex PCR; TCRdb's copy has only in-frame clones and lacks some. The sample carries roughly 150,000 clones, 90% to 95% recorded once. Trimming took off 0 bases at V and 0 bases at J, with 7 bases between the two ends. The CDR3 spans 16 residues. The V gene's germline CDR1 is SGDLS and CDR2 YYNGEE. In the case of this clone: Its antigen remains unidentified.

Material: peripheral blood, obtained on day 0 of AZD1222 vaccination. This receptor was identified in an adult in good health. The chain recombines TRBV9 with TRBJ1-6, with D uncertain. The CDR3 DNA follows: TGTGCCAGCAGCGTAGAAGGGAGCTCCTATAATTCACCCCTCCACTTT. It translates to CASSVEGSSYNSPLHF.